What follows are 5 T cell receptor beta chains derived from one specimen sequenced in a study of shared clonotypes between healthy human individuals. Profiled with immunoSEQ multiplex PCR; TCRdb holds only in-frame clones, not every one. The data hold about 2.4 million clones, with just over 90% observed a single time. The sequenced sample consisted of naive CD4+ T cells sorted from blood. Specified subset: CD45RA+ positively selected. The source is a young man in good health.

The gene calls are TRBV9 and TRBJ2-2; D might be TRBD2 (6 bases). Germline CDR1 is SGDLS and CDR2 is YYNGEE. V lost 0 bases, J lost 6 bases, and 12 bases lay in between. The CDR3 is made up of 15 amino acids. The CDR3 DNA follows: TGTGCCAGCAGCGTAGGGCCCCCGGGGGCCGGGGAGCTGTTTTTT. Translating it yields CASSVGPPGAGELFF.

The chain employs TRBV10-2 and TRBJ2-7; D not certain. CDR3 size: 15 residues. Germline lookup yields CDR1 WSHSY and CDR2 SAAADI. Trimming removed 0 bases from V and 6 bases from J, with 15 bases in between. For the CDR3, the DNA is TGCGCCAGCAGTGAGTCTTGGACCGAGATAGGCGAGCAGTACTTC. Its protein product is CASSESWTEIGEQYF.

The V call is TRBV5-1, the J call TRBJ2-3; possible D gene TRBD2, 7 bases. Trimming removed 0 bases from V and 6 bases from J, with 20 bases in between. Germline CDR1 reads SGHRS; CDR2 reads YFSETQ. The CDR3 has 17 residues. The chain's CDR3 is CASSLDPLGGGDDTQYF. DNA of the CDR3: TGCGCCAGCAGCTTGGATCCCCTCGGCGGGGGCGACGATACGCAGTATTTT.

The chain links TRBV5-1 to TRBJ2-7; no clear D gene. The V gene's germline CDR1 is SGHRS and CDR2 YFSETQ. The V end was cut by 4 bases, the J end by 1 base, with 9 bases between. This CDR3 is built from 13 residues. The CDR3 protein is CASSIPGSYEQYF. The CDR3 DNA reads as TGCGCCAGCAGCATTCCCGGTTCCTACGAGCAGTACTTC.

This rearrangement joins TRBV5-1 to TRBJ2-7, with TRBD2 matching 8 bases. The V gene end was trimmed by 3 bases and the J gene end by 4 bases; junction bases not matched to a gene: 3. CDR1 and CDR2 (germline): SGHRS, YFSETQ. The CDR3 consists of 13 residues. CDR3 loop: CASSSGGVYEQYF. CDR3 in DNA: TGCGCCAGCAGCTCGGGAGGGGTTTACGAGCAGTACTTC.